The rows below give T cell receptor beta chains drawn from one sample of a study of naive and memory T cell subsets. TCRdb re-derived calls from the UMI-ligation and nested PCR reads in MiXCR, one entry per CDR3 protein. The sample includes about 34,000 distinct CDR3 sequences, approximately 17% of them seen just once. Specimen: effector memory CD4+ T cells from blood. Source of these receptors: a human donor in good health. CDR3s include the opening cysteine and the closing phenylalanine or tryptophan. Each record gives: V gene, J gene, CDR3 length, CDR3 protein.

TRBV6-2/TRBV6-3	TRBJ1-5	19	CASSYSVLQRYRSDQPQHF
TRBV20-1	TRBJ2-3	14	CSAEIAGFTDTQYF
TRBV5-1	TRBJ2-7	12	CASSYDSYEQYF
TRBV20-1	TRBJ2-3	16	CSARYPTGGSTDTQYF
TRBV28	TRBJ1-1	21	CASSLGPRMTRVRDVNTEAFF
TRBV30	TRBJ1-1	15	CAWSLSGGKNTEAFF
TRBV28	TRBJ2-3	15	CASTRGTTSTDTQYF
TRBV28	TRBJ2-7	14	CASSPGAFSYEQYF
TRBV5-5	TRBJ1-5	15	CASSLLYGGWEPQHF
TRBV20-1	TRBJ1-3	17	CSARARMAKRSGNTIYF
TRBV6-4	TRBJ2-3	13	CASSDGPADTQYF
TRBV30	TRBJ2-3	14	CAWSPSLGADTQYF
TRBV5-5	TRBJ1-5	14	CASSYGQAGQPQHF
TRBV12-3/TRBV12-4	TRBJ1-5	17	CASSYGQLGLSNQPQHF
TRBV25-1	TRBJ1-5	14	CASSESGWNQPQHF
TRBV20-1	TRBJ2-1	16	CSARRGLAGAVNEQFF
TRBV20-1	TRBJ1-6	14	CSAQLFHRGTPLHF
TRBV20-1	TRBJ1-5	16	CSARGGQGQLYQPQHF
TRBV3-1	TRBJ1-6	15	CASSQTDSPNSPLHF
TRBV30	TRBJ1-1	13	CAWSRAMNTEAFF
TRBV5-1	TRBJ1-1	15	CASSLGGEGTTEAFF
TRBV2	TRBJ2-5	14	CASNLGSVQETQYF
TRBV10-3	TRBJ2-7	12	CAAGGRSYEQYF
TRBV10-2	TRBJ2-3	12	CASSQTADTQYF
TRBV5-1	TRBJ2-7	14	CASSYSEVRHEQYF
TRBV5-4	TRBJ1-1	15	CASSLEGRMNTEAFF
TRBV5-5	TRBJ1-6	16	CASSLVPAGVGSPLHF
TRBV11-2	TRBJ2-1	15	CASSQDVSSYNEQFF
TRBV27	TRBJ1-2	13	CASSSPGGRGYTF
TRBV5-1	TRBJ2-1	16	CASSRTSGPLSNEQFF
TRBV11-2	TRBJ1-6	14	CASSIGTVHSPLHF
TRBV29-1	TRBJ2-7	15	CSVEDPSGGPYEQYF
TRBV6-6	TRBJ2-5	16	CASGTELGGRGETQYF
TRBV7-9	TRBJ2-1	12	CASSPPLGEQFF
TRBV12-5	TRBJ2-1	12	CASGLVANEQFF
TRBV9	TRBJ1-4	16	CASSESYRDLGEKLFF
TRBV16	TRBJ2-2	11	CASQATGELFF
TRBV28	TRBJ2-3	20	CASSPSPGASGRDPSDTQYF
TRBV7-8	TRBJ2-5	14	CASSRVGGKETQYF
TRBV14	TRBJ1-3	17	CASSQDPPGLLGNTIYF
TRBV20-1	TRBJ1-1	13	CSARNRGRAEAFF
TRBV6-2/TRBV6-3	TRBJ1-5	14	CASSQPWPSGPQHF
TRBV9	TRBJ2-1	17	CASSVGQLAGALDEQFF
TRBV7-9	TRBJ2-7	14	CASSPPAGLAGGYF
TRBV15	TRBJ1-1	14	CATSRDRMNTEAFF